This section outlines one T cell receptor beta chain sequence together with its context. The antigen remains unidentified. The method was immunoSEQ multiplex PCR; TCRdb's version includes in-frame clones alone and lacks a portion of them. The repertoire holds approximately 74,000 clones, with approximately 90% as singletons. Trimming shortened V by 2 bases and J by 2 bases, and 12 bases separated the two germline ends. Germline V lookup: CDR1 SGHTA, CDR2 FQGTGA. CDR3 length: 15 residues. The data belong to a study of T cell responses to AZD1222 COVID-19 vaccine. Findings and caveats of the study: As reported, nearly half of all spike-specific TCRs target variant regions that are unmutated.

This TCR was recovered from an adult in good health. The sample in question was peripheral blood, obtained on day 0 of AZD1222 vaccination. The rearrangement joins TRBV7-3 to TRBJ1-1; the D is unclear. CDR3 in amino acids: CASSLGPRGNTEAFF. The CDR3 region has the DNA TGTGCCAGCAGCTTAGGACCCCGGGGTAACACTGAAGCTTTCTTT.